What follows describes a single T cell receptor beta chain. Its antigen is undetermined. Produced via immunoSEQ multiplex PCR; TCRdb's table is partial and in-frame only. The table lists roughly 170,000 clones, 88% of them singletons. The CDR3 runs to 14 residues. Germline CDR1 reads MNHEY; CDR2 reads SVGAGI. The ends were cut back, 6 bases at V and 1 base at J, with 12 bases in the middle. The data originate from a study of T cell responses to AZD1222 COVID-19 vaccine. Study-level points and caveats: Baseline antibody screening turned up just six seropositive AZD1222 recipients. In a largely white British group with more females than males, clonal diversity was possibly underestimated. There were vaccine-associated CD4 TCRs across spike, dominant at 160-218 and 743-854.

This clonotype was sampled from an adult in good health. The chain links TRBV6-5 to TRBJ1-1, with D uncertain. The specimen was peripheral blood, collected on day 0 of AZD1222 vaccination. In DNA form, the CDR3 reads TGTGCCAGCAGCCTACATGTAAGGAACACTGAAGCTTTCTTT. This codes for CASSLHVRNTEAFF.